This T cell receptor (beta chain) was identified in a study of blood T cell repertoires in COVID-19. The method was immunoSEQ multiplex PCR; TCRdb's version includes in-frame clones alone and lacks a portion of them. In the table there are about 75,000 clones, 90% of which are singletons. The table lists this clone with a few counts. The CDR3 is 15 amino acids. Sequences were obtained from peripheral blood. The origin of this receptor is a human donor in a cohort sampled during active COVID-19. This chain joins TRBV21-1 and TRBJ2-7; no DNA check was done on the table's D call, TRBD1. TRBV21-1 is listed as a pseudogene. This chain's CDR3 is CASTVRDRASYEQYF. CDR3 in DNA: TGTGCCAGCACCGTCAGAGACAGGGCTTCATACGAGCAGTACTTC.